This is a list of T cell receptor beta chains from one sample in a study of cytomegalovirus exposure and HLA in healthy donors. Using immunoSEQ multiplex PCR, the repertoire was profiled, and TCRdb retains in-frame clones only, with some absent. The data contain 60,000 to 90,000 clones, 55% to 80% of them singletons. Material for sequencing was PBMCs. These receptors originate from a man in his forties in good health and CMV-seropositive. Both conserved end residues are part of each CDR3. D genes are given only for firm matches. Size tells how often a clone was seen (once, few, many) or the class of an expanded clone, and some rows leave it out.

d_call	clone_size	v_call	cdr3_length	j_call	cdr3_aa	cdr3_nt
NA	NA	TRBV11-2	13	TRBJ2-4	CASSPGLGQFQYF	TGTGCCAGCAGCCCAGGTCTGGGGCAGTTTCAGTACTTC
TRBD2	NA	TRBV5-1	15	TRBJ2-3	CASSSGLAGADTQYF	TGCGCCAGCAGCTCGGGACTAGCGGGAGCAGATACGCAGTATTTT
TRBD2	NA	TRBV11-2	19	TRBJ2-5	CASSTPTSGRTWDQETQYF	TGTGCCAGCAGCACCCCGACTAGCGGGAGGACCTGGGACCAAGAGACCCAGTACTTC
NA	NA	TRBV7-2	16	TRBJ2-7	CASSVRDTPTIYEQYF	TGTGCCAGCAGCGTCCGGGACACCCCGACGATCTACGAGCAGTACTTC
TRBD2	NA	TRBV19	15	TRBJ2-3	CASSKPSGRTDTQYF	TGTGCCAGTAGTAAGCCTAGCGGGAGAACAGATACGCAGTATTTT
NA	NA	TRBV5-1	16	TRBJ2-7	CASSSGASRQIYEQYF	TGCGCCAGCAGCTCAGGAGCATCCCGACAGATCTACGAGCAGTACTTC
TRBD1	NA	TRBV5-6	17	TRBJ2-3	CASSFPGQGLGTDTQYF	TGTGCCAGCAGCTTTCCGGGACAGGGTTTAGGCACAGATACGCAGTATTTT
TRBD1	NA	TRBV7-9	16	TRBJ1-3	CASSAGTGRSGNTIYF	TGTGCCAGCAGCGCCGGGACAGGGCGCTCTGGAAACACCATATATTTT
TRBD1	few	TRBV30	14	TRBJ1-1	CAWRTPGQGDEAFF	TGTGCCTGGAGGACGCCGGGACAGGGAGATGAAGCTTTCTTT
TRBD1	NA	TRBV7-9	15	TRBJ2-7	CASSSPGQGVGEQYF	TGTGCCAGCAGTTCCCCGGGACAGGGTGTGGGCGAGCAGTACTTC
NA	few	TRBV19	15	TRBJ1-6	CASSPLVGANSPLHF	TGTGCCAGTAGCCCTCTCGTTGGGGCTAATTCACCCCTCCACTTT
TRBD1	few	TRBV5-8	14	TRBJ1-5	CASSFGQGDQPQHF	TGTGCCAGCAGTTTCGGACAGGGGGATCAGCCCCAGCATTTT
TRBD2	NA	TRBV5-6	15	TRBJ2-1	CASSPGTSGYNEQFF	TGTGCCAGCAGTCCCGGGACTAGCGGATACAATGAGCAGTTCTTC
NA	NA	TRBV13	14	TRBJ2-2	CASSLGRPTGELFF	TGTGCCAGCAGCTTAGGCCGTCCCACCGGGGAGCTGTTTTTT
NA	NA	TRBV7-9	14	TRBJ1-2	CASSPGPPNYGYTF	TGTGCCAGCAGCCCAGGTCCGCCTAACTATGGCTACACCTTC
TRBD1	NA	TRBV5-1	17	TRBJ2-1	CASSFLRGQGANNEQFF	TGCGCCAGCAGCTTTCTTAGGGGACAGGGGGCGAACAATGAGCAGTTCTTC
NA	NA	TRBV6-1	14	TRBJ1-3	CASSQTGGGNTIYF	TGTGCCAGCAGCCAGACAGGCGGAGGAAACACCATATATTTT
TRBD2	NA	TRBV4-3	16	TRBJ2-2	CASSLSAGGDTGELFF	TGCGCCAGCAGCCTCAGTGCGGGGGGGGATACCGGGGAGCTGTTTTTT
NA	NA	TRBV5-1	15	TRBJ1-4	CASSLQGGIREKLFF	TGCGCCAGCAGCTTGCAAGGCGGAATTAGGGAAAAACTGTTTTTT
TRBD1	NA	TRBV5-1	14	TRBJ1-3	CASSLDRGQNTIYF	TGCGCCAGCAGCCTTGACAGGGGACAAAACACCATATATTTT
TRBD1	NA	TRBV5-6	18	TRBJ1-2	CASSSLRDRGEQTYGYTF	TGTGCCAGCAGCTCTCTACGGGACAGGGGGGAACAGACCTATGGCTACACCTTC
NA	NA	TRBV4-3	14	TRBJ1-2	CASSQGTGNYGYTF	TGCGCCAGCAGCCAAGGAACAGGAAACTATGGCTACACCTTC
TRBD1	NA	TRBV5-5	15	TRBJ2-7	CASSLVWDRTYEQYF	TGTGCCAGCAGCTTGGTGTGGGACAGAACCTACGAGCAGTACTTC